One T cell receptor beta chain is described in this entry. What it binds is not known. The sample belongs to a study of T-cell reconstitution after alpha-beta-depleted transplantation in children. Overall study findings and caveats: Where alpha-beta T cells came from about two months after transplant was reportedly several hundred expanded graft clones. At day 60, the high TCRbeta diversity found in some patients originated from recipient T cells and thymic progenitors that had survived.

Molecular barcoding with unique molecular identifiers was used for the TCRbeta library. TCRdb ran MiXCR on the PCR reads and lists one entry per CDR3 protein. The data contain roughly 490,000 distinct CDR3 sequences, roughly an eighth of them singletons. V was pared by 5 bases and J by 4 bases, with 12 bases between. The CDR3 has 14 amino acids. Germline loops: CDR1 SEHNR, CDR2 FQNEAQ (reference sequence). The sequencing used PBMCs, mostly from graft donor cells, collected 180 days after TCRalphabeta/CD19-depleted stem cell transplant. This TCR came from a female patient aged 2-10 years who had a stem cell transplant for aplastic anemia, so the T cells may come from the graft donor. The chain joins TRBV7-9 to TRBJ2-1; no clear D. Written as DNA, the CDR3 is TGTGCCAGCAGCCAAAGCCGGTCATACAATGAGCAGTTCTTC. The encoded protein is CASSQSRSYNEQFF.